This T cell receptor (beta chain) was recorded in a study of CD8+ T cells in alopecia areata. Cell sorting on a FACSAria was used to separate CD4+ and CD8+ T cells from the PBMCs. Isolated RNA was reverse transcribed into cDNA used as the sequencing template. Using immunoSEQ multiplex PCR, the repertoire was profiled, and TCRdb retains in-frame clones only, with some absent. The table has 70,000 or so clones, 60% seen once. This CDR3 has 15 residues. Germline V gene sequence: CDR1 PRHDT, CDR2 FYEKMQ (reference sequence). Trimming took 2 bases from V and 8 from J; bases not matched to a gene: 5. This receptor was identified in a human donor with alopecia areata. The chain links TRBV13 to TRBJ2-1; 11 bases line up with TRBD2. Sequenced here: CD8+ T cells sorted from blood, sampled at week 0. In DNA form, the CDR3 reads TGTGCCAGCAGCTTAAGGACTAGCGGGTTCTATGAGCAGTTCTTC. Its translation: CASSLRTSGFYEQFF.